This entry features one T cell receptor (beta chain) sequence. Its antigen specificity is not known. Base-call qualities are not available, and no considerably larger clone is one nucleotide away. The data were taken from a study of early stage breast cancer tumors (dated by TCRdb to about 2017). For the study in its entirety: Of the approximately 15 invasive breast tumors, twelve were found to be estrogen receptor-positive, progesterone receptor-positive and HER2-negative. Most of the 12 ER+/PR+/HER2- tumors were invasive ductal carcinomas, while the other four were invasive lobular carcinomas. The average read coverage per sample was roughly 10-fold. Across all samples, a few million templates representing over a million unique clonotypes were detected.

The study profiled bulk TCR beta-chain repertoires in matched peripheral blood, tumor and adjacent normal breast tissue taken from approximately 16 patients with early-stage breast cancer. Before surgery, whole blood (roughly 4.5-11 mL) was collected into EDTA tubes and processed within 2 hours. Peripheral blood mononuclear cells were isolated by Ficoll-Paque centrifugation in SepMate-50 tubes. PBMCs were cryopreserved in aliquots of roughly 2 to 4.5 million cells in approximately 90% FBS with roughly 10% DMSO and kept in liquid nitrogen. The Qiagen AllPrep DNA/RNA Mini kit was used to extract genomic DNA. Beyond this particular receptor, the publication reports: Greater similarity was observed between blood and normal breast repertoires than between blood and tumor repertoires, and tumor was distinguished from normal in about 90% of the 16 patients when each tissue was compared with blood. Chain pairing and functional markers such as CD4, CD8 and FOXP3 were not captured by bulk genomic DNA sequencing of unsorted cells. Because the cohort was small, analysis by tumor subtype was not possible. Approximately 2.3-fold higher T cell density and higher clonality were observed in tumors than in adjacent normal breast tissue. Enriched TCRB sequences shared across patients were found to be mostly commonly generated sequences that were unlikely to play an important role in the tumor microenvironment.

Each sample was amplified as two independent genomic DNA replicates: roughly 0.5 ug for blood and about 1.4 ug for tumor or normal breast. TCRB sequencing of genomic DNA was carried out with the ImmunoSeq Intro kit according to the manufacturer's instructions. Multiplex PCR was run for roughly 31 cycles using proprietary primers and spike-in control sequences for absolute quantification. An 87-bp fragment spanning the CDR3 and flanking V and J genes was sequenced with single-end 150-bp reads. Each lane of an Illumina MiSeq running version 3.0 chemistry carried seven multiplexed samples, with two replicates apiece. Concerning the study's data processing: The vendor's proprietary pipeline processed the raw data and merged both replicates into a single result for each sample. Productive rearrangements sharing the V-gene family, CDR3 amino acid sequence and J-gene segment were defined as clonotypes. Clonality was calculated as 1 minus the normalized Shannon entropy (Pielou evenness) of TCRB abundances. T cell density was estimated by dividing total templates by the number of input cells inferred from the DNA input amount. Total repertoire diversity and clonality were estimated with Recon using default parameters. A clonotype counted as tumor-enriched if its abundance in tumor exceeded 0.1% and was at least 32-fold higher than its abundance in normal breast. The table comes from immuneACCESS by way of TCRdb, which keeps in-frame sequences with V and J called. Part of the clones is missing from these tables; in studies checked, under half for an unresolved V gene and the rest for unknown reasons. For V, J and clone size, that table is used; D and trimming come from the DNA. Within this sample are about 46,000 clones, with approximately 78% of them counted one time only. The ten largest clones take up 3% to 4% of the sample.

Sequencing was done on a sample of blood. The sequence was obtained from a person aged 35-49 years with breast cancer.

The encoded CDR3 is CASSDGTRRRLAYNEQFF. The sequence in DNA is TGTGCCAGCAGTGACGGGACTAGGAGGCGGCTGGCCTACAATGAGCAGTTCTTC. The sequence is built from TRBV25-1 and TRBJ2-1; the central 8 bases match TRBD2. The CDR3 goes from the cysteine to the phenylalanine over 18 residues. Only the CDR3 DNA stays, 54 bases, in frame from base 1. The germline V gene sets CDR1 to MGHDK and CDR2 to SYGVNS. Trimming leaves V shorter by 3 bases and J shorter by 2 bases, with the junction holding 12 bases beyond the gene matches. Outside the CDR3, residues come from the reference TRBV25-1 and TRBJ2-1 proteins, so the full variable domain is: EADIYQTPRYLVIGTGKKITLECSQTMGHDKMYWYQQDPGMELHLIHYSYGVNSTEKGDLSSESTVSRIRTEHFPLTLESARPSHTSQYLCASSDGTRRRLAYNEQFFGPGTRLTVL.